These 21 T cell receptor beta chains came from one sample sequenced in a study of shared clonotypes between healthy human individuals. TCRdb's copy holds only in-frame clones and misses some; the assay was immunoSEQ multiplex PCR. In the table there are about 2.1 million clones, just under 95% of which are singletons. Naive CD8 cells comprised CD45RO-negative, CCR7-positively selected cells, excluding terminally differentiated effector memory CD45RA+ cells. Specimen: naive CD8+ T cells from PBMCs. Receptor source: a man between 18 and 35 years old in good health. Some clones in this sample may be carry-over from other donors' samples.

The rearrangement links TRBV7-9 to TRBJ2-1; 8 bases are shared with TRBD1. The CDR3 spans 16 residues. Germline CDR1 SEHNR, CDR2 FQNEAQ (reference sequence). V trimming: 5 bases; J trimming: 7 bases; junction bases outside the gene matches: 13. CDR3 protein: CASSQGSGGNRNEQFF. DNA for the CDR3: TGTGCCAGCAGCCAAGGGTCAGGGGGCAACAGGAATGAGCAGTTCTTC.

The chain carries TRBV11-2 and TRBJ2-5, with a tentative D call TRBD1 (5 bases). The CDR3 spans 17 residues. Germline lookup yields CDR1 SGHAT and CDR2 FQNNGV. V was cut by 4 bases and J by 7 bases, with 25 bases left in between. The CDR3, as DNA: TGTGCCAGCAGCTCACCCCTGGAAGGGGCCCTAATGGGGACCCAGTACTTC. It specifies CASSSPLEGALMGTQYF.

The J gene is TRBJ2-5, the V gene TRBV28; D not resolved. This CDR3 contains 13 residues. The V gene's germline CDR1 is MDHEN and CDR2 SYDVKM. V gave up 6 bases and J gave up 2 bases, with 10 bases separating them. CDR3: CASRTTVQETQYF. The CDR3 coding sequence is TGTGCCAGCAGGACCACAGTTCAAGAGACCCAGTACTTC.

The V call is TRBV6-1, the J call TRBJ2-7, with 7 bases lining up with TRBD2. The V gene's germline CDR1 is MNHNS and CDR2 SASEGT. Trimming took 6 bases from V and 4 from J; bases not matched to a gene: 12. The CDR3 has 15 residues. The CDR3 region is CASSDLAGVWYEQYF. CDR3 sequence (DNA): TGTGCCAGCAGCGACTTGGCGGGAGTCTGGTACGAGCAGTACTTC.

This rearrangement joins TRBV6-6 to TRBJ2-3; D remains unclear. CDR3 length equals 12 residues. Trimming removed 8 bases at V and 0 bases at J, with 6 bases between. Germline CDR1 is MNHNY and CDR2 is SVGAGI (reference sequence). The chain's CDR3 is CASGVSTDTQYF. The DNA of the CDR3 is TGTGCCAGCGGGGTTAGCACAGATACGCAGTATTTT.

This clone has a single count. This chain connects TRBV18 to TRBJ2-2; tentatively, D is TRBD1 or TRBD2 (5 bases each). Trimming removed 1 base from V and 7 bases from J, with 16 bases in between. The CDR3 has 16 amino acids. Germline-derived CDR1 and CDR2 are KGHSH and LQKENI. The CDR3 DNA is TGTGCCAGCTCACCACGAGAGGGGCGGAACTTCGGGGAGCTGTTTTTT. This codes for CASSPREGRNFGELFF.

This clone was seen just once. J is TRBJ1-1 and V is TRBV9; TRBD1 agrees at 7 bases. Germline trimming cut 4 bases from V and 5 bases from J; bases unmatched to any gene: 8. This CDR3 contains 14 residues. Looked up from germline, CDR1 is SGDLS and CDR2 is YYNGEE. The CDR3 coding sequence is TGTGCCAGCAGCCCCGGGACAGTGGGGACTGAAGCTTTCTTT. Its translation is CASSPGTVGTEAFF.

The chain employs TRBV9 and TRBJ2-2; 8 nucleotides agree with TRBD2. Trimming took 1 base from V and 3 from J; bases not matched to a gene: 5. The CDR3 extends over 16 amino acids. Germline V gene lookup returns CDR1 SGDLS and CDR2 YYNGEE. CDR3 bases: TGTGCCAGCAGCGTATCCAGCGGGAGCTACACCGGGGAGCTGTTTTTT. The encoded protein is CASSVSSGSYTGELFF.

The chain combines TRBV6-1 with TRBJ2-6; no firm D call. The CDR3 runs to 17 residues. V shed 0 bases and J shed 1 base, with 10 bases lying between them. Germline values: CDR1 MNHNS, CDR2 SASEGT. The CDR3 reads CASSEALGRSGANVLTF. For the CDR3, the DNA is TGTGCCAGCAGTGAAGCGCTCGGGCGGTCTGGGGCCAACGTCCTGACTTTC.

The rearrangement uses TRBV7-8 and TRBJ1-1; a possible D gene is TRBD1 (5 bases). CDR1 is SGHVS, CDR2 FQNEAQ, per germline. The V end lost 1 base, the J end lost 7 bases, and 16 bases lay between the germline ends. This CDR3 is built from 15 residues. The CDR3 region has the DNA TGTGCCAGCAGCTTAGGTCGAAAGGGGAGTGATGAAGCTTTCTTT. As protein: CASSLGRKGSDEAFF.

This sequence joins TRBV7-9 and TRBJ2-5; D is ambiguous. The J call may be wrong; the DNA end is better matched by TRBJ2-7. The CDR3 is made up of 13 amino acids. CDR1 SEHNR and CDR2 FQNEAQ come from the germline V gene (reference sequence). This CDR3 is CASSLDGFYEQYF. For the CDR3, the DNA is TGTGCCAGCAGCTTAGACGGGTTCTACGAGCAGTACTTC.

The gene calls are TRBV29-1 and TRBJ2-5, with TRBD2 matching over 7 bases. V trimming: 0 bases; J trimming: 0 bases; junction bases outside the gene matches: 10. Looked up from germline, CDR1 is SQVTM and CDR2 is ANQGSEA. The CDR3 totals 17 residues. The CDR3 DNA reads TGCAGCGTTGAAGATTATCTGGGGGGGGAGTACCAAGAGACCCAGTACTTC. As protein: CSVEDYLGGEYQETQYF.

V usage is TRBV28 and J usage is TRBJ2-7; no clear D gene. Germline V gives CDR1 MDHEN, CDR2 SYDVKM. The CDR3 covers 10 residues. Trimming shortened V by 10 bases and J by 6 bases, and 10 bases separated the two germline ends. The CDR3 spells CATWGSEQYF. The CDR3 DNA reads as TGTGCCACCTGGGGTTCCGAGCAGTACTTC.

V usage is TRBV5-6 and J usage is TRBJ2-6, with unresolved D. There are 19 residues in the CDR3. Deletions cut 1 base from V and 0 bases from J, with 17 bases between. Germline assignment: CDR1 SGHDT and CDR2 YYEEEE. CDR3 DNA: TGTGCCAGCAGCTTGTACCCTGGCAGTTCCTTCTCTGGGGCCAACGTCCTGACTTTC. Translated, it gives CASSLYPGSSFSGANVLTF.

CDR3 sequence (DNA): TGTGCCAGTAGTCCTCATCCGGGTAAAGGTGGGACTGAAGCTTTCTTT. Translating it yields CASSPHPGKGGTEAFF. The chain has TRBV19 and TRBJ1-1; D remains ambiguous. This CDR3 is 16 amino acids long. With 5 bases removed from V and 5 bases from J, the gap between germline ends came to 21 bases. CDR1 is LNHDA, CDR2 SQIVND, per germline (reference sequence).

This chain connects TRBV2 to TRBJ1-5, with D possibly being TRBD1 (6 bases). Germline CDR1 reads SNHLY; CDR2 reads FYNNEI. The length of the CDR3 is 14 residues. The ends were cut back, 6 bases at V and 5 bases at J, with 14 bases in the middle. CDR3 loop: CASRRGGTDQPQHF. The CDR3 bases are TGTGCCAGCAGGAGGGGGGGGACCGATCAGCCCCAGCATTTT.

V gene TRBV7-8 combines with J gene TRBJ1-4, with 7 bases identical to TRBD1. J was trimmed by 4 bases and V by 5 bases; bases with no gene match: 7. The CDR3 is made up of 15 amino acids. Per germline, CDR1 SGHVS and CDR2 FQNEAQ. The CDR3 DNA reads as TGTGCCAGCAGCCCTGAGACAGGGCTTAATGAAAAACTGTTTTTT. Translating gives CASSPETGLNEKLFF.

The rearrangement uses TRBV27 and TRBJ1-5, with D possibly TRBD1 on 5 matching bases. The length of the CDR3 is 15 residues. Germline values: CDR1 MNHEY, CDR2 SMNVEV (reference sequence). The germline V and J ends were trimmed by 1 base and 0 bases, with 7 bases remaining between them. The CDR3 DNA follows: TGTGCCAGCAGTTTATTTGGGACTAGCAATCAGCCCCAGCATTTT. This codes for CASSLFGTSNQPQHF.

This chain links TRBV5-4 with TRBJ1-1, with D perhaps matching TRBD1 (5 bases). This CDR3 has 14 amino acids. Germline CDR1 reads SGHNT; CDR2 reads YYREEE (reference sequence). Trimming left V 2 bases short and J 6 bases short, with 14 bases between. The CDR3 is CASSLRGGGAEAFF. The CDR3 bases are TGTGCCAGCAGCTTACGGGGGGGAGGCGCTGAAGCTTTCTTT.

This clone was seen only once. The chain uses TRBV19 and TRBJ2-7, with TRBD1 identical over 7 bases. The germline CDR1 and CDR2 sequences are LNHDA and SQIVND (reference sequence). CDR3 length equals 14 residues. After removal of 4 bases from V and 2 bases from J, the junction contained 5 bases not matched to a gene. CDR3 bases: TGTGCCAGTAGTACCTTGACAGGGACCTACGAGCAGTACTTC. Translating it yields CASSTLTGTYEQYF.

The chain combines TRBV6-1 with TRBJ2-1; no clear D gene. Trimming pared 5 bases from V and 4 bases from J, leaving 9 bases between. The CDR3 length is 13 residues. Per germline, CDR1 MNHNS and CDR2 SASEGT. Here the CDR3 DNA reads TGTGCCAGCAGTCCTGGACGGTACAATGAGCAGTTCTTC. Residues: CASSPGRYNEQFF.